The following is a T cell receptor beta chain sequence with its context. The data belong to a study of CD8 T cells in Susac syndrome. It was with random hexamers that 0.5 to 1 ug RNA was reverse transcribed. TCRdb recomputed calls from the immunoSEQ multiplex PCR reads with MiXCR, one row per CDR3 protein. The sample holds under 200,000 distinct CDR3 sequences, just under 95% seen once. CDR1 LGHNA and CDR2 YSLEER come from the germline V gene. The CDR3 is 14 amino acids. Between the trimmed V and J ends, which lost 0 bases and 6 bases, there was a span of 9 bases. The authors carried out high-throughput sequencing of TCR beta. They applied it to CD8+ and CD4+ T cells obtained from blood. Healthy donors matched for age and sex were used as controls. The TEMRA cells underwent FACS enrichment, while the CD8+ and CD4+ T cells underwent negative isolation.

The sequenced sample consisted of CD4+ T cells from PBMCs. The clonotype comes from a human donor in good health. V and J are TRBV4-3 and TRBJ2-1, with D maybe TRBD1 (5 bases). CDR3 sequence: CASSQDPQGNEQFF. The DNA of the CDR3 is TGCGCCAGCAGCCAAGATCCTCAGGGCAATGAGCAGTTCTTC.